This T cell receptor beta chain was profiled in a study of T cell responses to AZD1222 COVID-19 vaccine. The CDR3 consists of 13 residues. In germline, CDR1 is SGHNT, CDR2 YYREEE (reference sequence). Trimming took 0 bases from V and 7 from J, leaving 10 bases between them. Measured with immunoSEQ multiplex PCR; TCRdb has only the in-frame clones, and not every one. The data hold some 280,000 clones, with approximately 94% observed a single time. The sequenced sample was peripheral blood, obtained 28 days after the second AZD1222 dose. The source of this sequence is an adult who received the AZD1222 COVID-19 vaccine. This rearrangement joins TRBV5-4 to TRBJ1-1, with D hard to call. CDR3: CASSLAGRDEAFF. CDR3 sequence (DNA): TGTGCCAGCAGCTTGGCCGGCAGAGATGAAGCTTTCTTT.